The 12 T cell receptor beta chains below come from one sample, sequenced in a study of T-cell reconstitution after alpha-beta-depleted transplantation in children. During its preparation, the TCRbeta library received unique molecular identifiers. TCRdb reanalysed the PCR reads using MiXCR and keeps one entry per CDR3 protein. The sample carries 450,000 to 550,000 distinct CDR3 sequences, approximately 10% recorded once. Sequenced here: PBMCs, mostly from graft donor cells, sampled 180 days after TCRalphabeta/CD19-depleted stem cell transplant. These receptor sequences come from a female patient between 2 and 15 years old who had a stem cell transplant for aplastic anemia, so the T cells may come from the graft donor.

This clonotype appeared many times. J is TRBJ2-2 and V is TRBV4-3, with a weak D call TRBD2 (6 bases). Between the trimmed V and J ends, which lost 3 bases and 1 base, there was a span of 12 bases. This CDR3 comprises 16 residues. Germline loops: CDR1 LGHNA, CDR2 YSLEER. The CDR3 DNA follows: TGCGCCAGCAGCCAGACGGCGGGACTGAACACCGGGGAGCTGTTTTTT. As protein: CASSQTAGLNTGELFF.

For the CDR3, the DNA is TGTGCCAGCAGCTTAGGGGACACTAGCGGGAGATTCTTC. This translates into CASSLGDTSGRFF. The chain employs TRBV7-6 and TRBJ2-1, with 11 bases fitting TRBD2. The V gene's germline CDR1 is SGHVS and CDR2 FNYEAQ. Trimming removed 1 base from V and 16 bases from J; junction bases left unmatched: 6. The CDR3 is 13 amino acids.

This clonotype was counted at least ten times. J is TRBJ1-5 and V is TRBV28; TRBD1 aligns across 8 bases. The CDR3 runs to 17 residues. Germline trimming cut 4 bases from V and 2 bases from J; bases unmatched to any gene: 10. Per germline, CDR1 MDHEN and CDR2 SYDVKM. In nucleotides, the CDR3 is TGTGCCAGCAGTTATCTACAGGGGGATGCCGGCAATCAGCCCCAGCATTTT. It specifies CASSYLQGDAGNQPQHF.

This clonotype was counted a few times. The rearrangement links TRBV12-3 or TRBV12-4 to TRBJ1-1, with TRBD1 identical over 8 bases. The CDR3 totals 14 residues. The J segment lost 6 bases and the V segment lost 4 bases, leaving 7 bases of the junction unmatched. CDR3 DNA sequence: TGTGCCAGCAGTTCCGGACAGGGCTGGCCTGAAGCTTTCTTT. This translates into CASSSGQGWPEAFF.

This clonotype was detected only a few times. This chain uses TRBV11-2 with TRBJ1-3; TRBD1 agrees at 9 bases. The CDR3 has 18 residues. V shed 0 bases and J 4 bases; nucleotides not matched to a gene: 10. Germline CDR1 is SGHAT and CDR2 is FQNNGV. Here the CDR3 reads CASSLEASRDREGNTIYF. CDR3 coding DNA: TGTGCCAGCAGCTTAGAAGCTAGCCGGGACAGGGAGGGAAACACCATATATTTT.

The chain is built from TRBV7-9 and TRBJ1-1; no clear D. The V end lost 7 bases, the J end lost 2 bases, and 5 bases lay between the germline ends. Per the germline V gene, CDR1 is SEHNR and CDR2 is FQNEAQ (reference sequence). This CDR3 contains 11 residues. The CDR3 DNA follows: TGTGCCAGCACCATTAACACTGAAGCTTTCTTT. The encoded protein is CASTINTEAFF.

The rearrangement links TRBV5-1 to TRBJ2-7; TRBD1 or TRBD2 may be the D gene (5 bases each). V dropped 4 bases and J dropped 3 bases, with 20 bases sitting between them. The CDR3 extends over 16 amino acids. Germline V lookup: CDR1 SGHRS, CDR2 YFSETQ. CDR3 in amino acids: CASSRGVGRVIYEQYF. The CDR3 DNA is TGCGCCAGCAGCCGAGGGGTGGGCAGGGTTATCTACGAGCAGTACTTC.

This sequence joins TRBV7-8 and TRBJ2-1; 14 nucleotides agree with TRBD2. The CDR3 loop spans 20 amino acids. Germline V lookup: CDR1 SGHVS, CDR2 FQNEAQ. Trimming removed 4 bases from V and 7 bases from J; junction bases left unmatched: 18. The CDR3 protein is CASSSSPTSGRARPNNEQFF. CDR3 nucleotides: TGTGCCAGCAGCTCCTCCCCGACTAGCGGGAGGGCCCGTCCGAATAATGAGCAGTTCTTC.

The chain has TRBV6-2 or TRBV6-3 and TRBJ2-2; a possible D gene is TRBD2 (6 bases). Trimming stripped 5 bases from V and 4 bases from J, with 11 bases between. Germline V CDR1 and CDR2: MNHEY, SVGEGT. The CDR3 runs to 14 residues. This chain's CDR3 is CASSRRESTGELFF. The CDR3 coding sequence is TGTGCCAGCAGTAGGCGGGAAAGCACCGGGGAGCTGTTTTTT.

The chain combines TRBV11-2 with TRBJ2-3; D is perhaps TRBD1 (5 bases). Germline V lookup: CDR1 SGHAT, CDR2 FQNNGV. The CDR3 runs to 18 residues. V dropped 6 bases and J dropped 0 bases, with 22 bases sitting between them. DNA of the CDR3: TGTGCCAGCAGTCAGACAGTTTGGGTTTCCGTTAGCACAGATACGCAGTATTTT. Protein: CASSQTVWVSVSTDTQYF.

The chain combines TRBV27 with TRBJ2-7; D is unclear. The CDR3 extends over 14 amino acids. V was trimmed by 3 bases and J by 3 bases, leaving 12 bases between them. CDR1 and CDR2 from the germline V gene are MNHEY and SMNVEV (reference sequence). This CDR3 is CASSLVSSHYEQYF. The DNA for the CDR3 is TGTGCCAGCAGTTTGGTCTCATCCCACTACGAGCAGTACTTC.

The CDR3 DNA is TGTGCCAGCACCGCAAGCGGGGGAGGCTACACCTTC. Protein sequence: CASTASGGGYTF. The rearrangement uses TRBV28 and TRBJ1-2; D is perhaps TRBD1 (5 bases). V was pared by 7 bases and J by 8 bases, with 14 bases between. The germline gives CDR1 MDHEN, CDR2 SYDVKM. The CDR3 contains 12 residues.